The next 26 T cell receptor beta chains were all read from a single sample in a study of tissue T cells after allogeneic stem cell transplantation. Here immunoSEQ multiplex PCR was the method, and the copy in TCRdb shows in-frame clones only, minus some. The sample yields approximately 47,000 clones, over 65% seen once. Sequencing was carried out using sorted cells pooled from one or two spleens. These receptors came from a pool of C57BL/6 mice in good health.

Only one count was recorded for this clone. Gene names are mouse gene names. The CDR3 is cut off 1 residue early in the read; its end comes from the germline J gene. V and J are TRBV5 and TRBJ2-1; no clear D gene. Trimming removed 3 bases at V and 2 bases at J, with 5 bases between. The CDR3 consists of 13 residues. Germline V gene sequence: CDR1 LGHNA, CDR2 YNLKQL (reference sequence). The CDR3: CASSHDYYAEQFF. CDR3 bases read: TGTGCCAGCAGCCACGACTACTATGCTGAGCAGTTC.

For this clone: Any gene name here is a mouse gene name. The read falls 1 residue short of the CDR3 end, and the missing part is taken from the germline J gene. The sample carries other DNA sequences with the same CDR3. The gene calls are TRBV13-1 and TRBJ1-1, with D hard to call. V was shortened by 0 bases and J by 0 bases, with 6 bases between the two germline ends. The CDR3 extends over 14 amino acids. Germline CDR1 is NSHNY and CDR2 is SYGAGN. CDR3 region: CASSDASANTEVFF. The sequenced part of the CDR3 DNA is TGTGCCAGCAGTGATGCTTCAGCAAACACAGAAGTCTTC.

A note on this clone: The gene symbols are mouse symbols. Read data end 1 residue before the CDR3 end; the end is taken from the germline J gene. The same CDR3 arises from other DNA sequences in this sample as well. The chain employs TRBV12-1 and TRBJ2-1; 8 bases line up with TRBD2. This CDR3 has 14 residues. Trimming at V came to 0 bases and at J to 4 bases, leaving 1 base not matched to a gene. CDR1 is SGHSN, CDR2 HYEKVE, per germline. Incomplete CDR3 DNA: TGTGCCAGCTCTCTCTGGGGGGGGTATGCTGAGCAGTTC. Its protein is CASSLWGGYAEQF. The CDR3 in full is CASSLWGGYAEQFF.

On this clone: All gene names here are mouse names. The CDR3 extends 1 residue past the end of the read, so its final part is completed from the germline J gene. V is TRBV3 and J is TRBJ1-6; D is undetermined. TRBJ1-6 is annotated as an ORF whose role is uncertain. CDR1 SNHLY and CDR2 FYNGKV come from the germline V gene (reference sequence). The V gene lost 4 bases and the J gene lost 7 bases, with 2 bases spanning the gap. This CDR3 is 11 amino acids long. The CDR3 bases that were read are TGTGCCAGCAGCTCCAATTCGCCCCTCTAC. It encodes CASSSNSPLY. The CDR3 reads in full as CASSSNSPLYF.

A word on this clone: All gene names here are mouse names. Read sequence stops 1 residue before the CDR3 end, and the germline J gene provides the missing end. This chain joins TRBV13-3 and TRBJ2-3; 14 nucleotides match TRBD2. Germline CDR1 and CDR2: NNHDY and SYVADS. The CDR3 is made up of 16 amino acids. After removal of 8 bases from V and 0 bases from J, the junction contained 5 bases not matched to a gene. This CDR3 is CARGTGGARSAETLYF. The CDR3 bases that were read are TGTGCCAGAGGGACTGGGGGGGCGCGAAGTGCAGAAACGCTGTAT.

Concerning this clone: Mouse gene names and germline throughout. The CDR3 extends 1 residue past the end of the read, so its final part is completed from the germline J gene. The V and J genes are TRBV5 and TRBJ2-3, with 11 bases matching TRBD2. Trimming removed 4 bases from V and 1 base from J; junction bases left unmatched: 13. Germline V gives CDR1 LGHNA, CDR2 YNLKQL (reference sequence). The CDR3 has 19 residues. Partial CDR3 DNA: TGTGCCAGCAGCCCCCGGGACTGGGGGAGGAGTGGTGGTGCAGAAACGCTGTAT. Its translation is CASSPRDWGRSGGAETLY. The full CDR3 reads CASSPRDWGRSGGAETLYF.

Remarks on this clone: The germline and genes are mouse ones. From the germline J gene comes the end of the CDR3, since the read stops 1 residue before it. The chain has TRBV16 and TRBJ2-1, with 9 bases aligning to TRBD1. This CDR3 comprises 13 residues. The trim removed 6 bases at V and 7 bases at J, leaving 4 bases unmatched. Germline V CDR1 and CDR2: SGHSA, FRNQAP. Partial CDR3 DNA: TGTGCAAGCAGTCACAGGGGGCGGGCTGAGCAGTTC. It translates to CASSHRGRAEQF. The CDR3 in full is CASSHRGRAEQFF.

Comment on this clone: Any gene name here is a mouse gene name. The read halts 1 residue ahead of the CDR3 end, with the missing end drawn from the germline J gene. The chain recombines TRBV1 with TRBJ1-6, with 10 bases fitting TRBD1. TRBJ1-6 carries the ORF label, with uncertain function. The CDR3 length is 14 residues. Germline CDR1 reads NSQYPW; CDR2 reads LRSPGD (reference sequence). J was trimmed by 7 bases and V by 4 bases; bases with no gene match: 1. CDR3 DNA (partial): TGCACCTGCAGTGGGGACAGGGGCAATTCGCCCCTCTAC. This encodes CTCSGDRGNSPLY. The complete CDR3 sequence is CTCSGDRGNSPLYF.

A word on this clone: Mouse names are used for the genes. The read comes to an end 1 residue before the CDR3 does, leaving the germline J gene to fill in the end. This chain uses TRBV19 with TRBJ1-5, with D unclear. The CDR3 extends over 13 amino acids. Trimming removed 1 base at V and 4 bases at J, with 6 bases between. Germline CDR1 reads FNHDT; CDR2 reads SITEND (reference sequence). This CDR3 reads CASSITRNQAPLF. Partial CDR3 DNA: TGTGCCAGCAGTATAACCAGAAACCAGGCTCCGCTT.

A word on this clone: Any gene name here is a mouse gene name. The CDR3 goes on 1 residue after the read ends, and that part is filled in from the germline J gene. The chain combines TRBV20 with TRBJ2-3; TRBD2 matches 10 bases. This CDR3 has 16 residues. Germline trimming cut 2 bases from V and 0 bases from J; bases unmatched to any gene: 5. In germline, CDR1 is GFQATS, CDR2 STVNSAI. The sequenced CDR3 bases are TGTGGTGCTAGGAAGACTGGGGGGACTAGTGCAGAAACGCTGTAT. Residues: CGARKTGGTSAETLY. From start to end, the CDR3 is CGARKTGGTSAETLYF.

Regarding this clone: The genes are named according to mouse. The observed sequence ends 1 residue before the CDR3 terminus, with the missing tail filled in from the germline J gene. The genes are TRBV13-2 and TRBJ2-7; D not resolved. V was clipped by 0 bases and J by 0 bases, with 4 bases between them. CDR3 length: 13 residues. Germline V lookup: CDR1 NNHNN, CDR2 SYGAGS (reference sequence). The CDR3 DNA, read in part, is TGTGCCAGCGGTGATGCAGACTCCTATGAACAGTAC. This sequence encodes CASGDADSYEQY. The full-length CDR3 reads as CASGDADSYEQYF.

A word on this clone: Gene labels here are mouse ones. The sequence runs out 1 residue before the end of the CDR3; the remainder is reconstructed from the germline J gene. Other DNA sequences of this sample code for an identical CDR3. This rearrangement joins TRBV13-2 to TRBJ2-5; 10 bases fit TRBD1. The CDR3 totals 14 residues. The germline gives CDR1 NNHNN, CDR2 SYGAGS (reference sequence). After removal of 2 bases from V and 4 bases from J, the junction contained 1 base not matched to a gene. CDR3 DNA, as far as it was read: TGTGCCAGCGGTGAGGGGACAGGGGAAGACACCCAGTAC. Residues: CASGEGTGEDTQY. The entire CDR3 reads CASGEGTGEDTQYF.

Points on this clone: Germline and genes here are mouse. The observed sequence ends 1 residue before the CDR3 terminus, with the missing tail filled in from the germline J gene. The genes are TRBV3 and TRBJ2-4; the D gene is possibly TRBD1 (5 bases). V shed 1 base and J shed 4 bases, with 9 bases lying between them. The CDR3 totals 14 residues. Germline CDR1 and CDR2: SNHLY and FYNGKV (reference sequence). The CDR3: CASSLEGRENTLYF. Partial CDR3 DNA: TGTGCCAGCAGCTTAGAGGGGAGAGAAAACACCTTGTAC.

With regard to this clone: Genes and germline come from the mouse. Read data end 1 residue before the CDR3 end; the end is taken from the germline J gene. This chain connects TRBV19 to TRBJ1-3; TRBD1 might be the D (5 bases). In germline, CDR1 is FNHDT, CDR2 SITEND (reference sequence). V was pared by 2 bases and J by 1 base, with 7 bases between. The CDR3 has 14 amino acids. CDR3 DNA, as far as it was read: TGTGCCAGCAGTATCGGACAATCTGGAAATACGCTCTAT. Its translation: CASSIGQSGNTLY. The CDR3, in full, reads CASSIGQSGNTLYF.

Regarding this clone: Mouse gene names apply. The read gets to within 1 residue of the CDR3 end, and the germline J gene fills in the rest. V is TRBV26 and J is TRBJ2-3; 8 nucleotides align to TRBD2. In germline, CDR1 is KGHPV, CDR2 FQNQEV (reference sequence). The CDR3 spans 16 residues. J lost 0 bases, V lost 4 bases, and 6 bases had no gene match. CDR3 DNA, as far as it was read: TGTGCCAGCAGTCCCCGACTGGGGCTTAGTGCAGAAACGCTGTAT. It is translated as CASSPRLGLSAETLY. The whole CDR3 protein reads CASSPRLGLSAETLYF.

Worth noting for this clone: The genes are named according to mouse. The read finishes 1 residue shy of the CDR3 end, and the germline J gene is used to complete it. The chain combines TRBV12-2 with TRBJ2-7, with D perhaps TRBD1 (6 bases). This CDR3 is 14 amino acids long. Trimming shortened V by 0 bases and J by 5 bases, and 13 bases separated the two germline ends. Germline lookup yields CDR1 SGHLS and CDR2 HYDKME. The part of the CDR3 DNA that was read is TGTGCCAGCTCTCTCGTGGGGACAAAAAATGAACAGTAC. Translating gives CASSLVGTKNEQY. The full CDR3 sequence reads CASSLVGTKNEQYF.

In regard to this clone: Genes here carry mouse names. The missing CDR3 end, 1 residue past where the read stops, is filled in from the germline J gene. This chain connects TRBV31 to TRBJ2-7; TRBD1 aligns across 7 bases. After removal of 1 base from V and 4 bases from J, the junction contained 4 bases not matched to a gene. Germline V gives CDR1 GKSSPN, CDR2 SITVG. The CDR3 consists of 13 residues. CDR3 DNA, as far as it was read: TGTGCCTGGAGTCCAGGGGACAGTTATGAACAGTAC. Its translation: CAWSPGDSYEQY. In full, the CDR3 reads CAWSPGDSYEQYF.

As for this clone: Genes here carry mouse names. The read halts 1 residue ahead of the CDR3 end, with the missing end drawn from the germline J gene. The chain employs TRBV17 and TRBJ2-3, with 8 bases that match TRBD2. This CDR3 spans 15 amino acids. The germline gives CDR1 MNHDT, CDR2 YYDKIL. With 4 bases clipped from V and 0 bases from J, the junction kept 3 bases outside the gene matches. CDR3 DNA, as far as it was read: TGTGCTAGCAGTAAGACTGGGGCCAGTGCAGAAACGCTGTAT. Translating it yields CASSKTGASAETLY. The complete CDR3 sequence is CASSKTGASAETLYF. The whole variable domain, remainder taken from reference TRBV17 and TRBJ2-3, is DTTVKQNPRYKLARVGKPVNLICSQTMNHDTMYWYQKKPNQAPKLLLFYYDKILNREADTFEKFQSSRPNNSFCSLYIGSAGLEYSAMYLCASSKTGASAETLYFGSGTRLTVL.

Comments on this clone: Genes and germline come from the mouse. Read coverage stops 1 residue before the CDR3 terminus; the germline J gene supplies the remainder. V and J are TRBV19 and TRBJ2-1, with 11 bases aligning to TRBD2. Losses at the gene ends were 5 bases for V and 2 bases for J; bases not matched to a gene: 3. This CDR3 comprises 15 residues. CDR1 FNHDT and CDR2 SITEND come from the germline V gene (reference sequence). The part of the CDR3 DNA that was read is TGTGCCAGCAGCCCGGGACTGGGGGACTATGCTGAGCAGTTC. As protein: CASSPGLGDYAEQF. The full CDR3 reads CASSPGLGDYAEQFF.

In the case of this clone: Gene names follow the mouse nomenclature. The CDR3 extends 1 residue past the end of the read, so its final part is completed from the germline J gene. The chain recombines TRBV17 with TRBJ2-7; TRBD2 matches 11 bases. CDR3 size: 15 residues. Germline-derived CDR1 and CDR2 are MNHDT and YYDKIL. V trimming: 2 bases; J trimming: 3 bases; junction bases outside the gene matches: 3. The CDR3 DNA, read in part, is TGTGCTAGCAGTAGATACGGACTGGGGGGCTATGAACAGTAC. Translating it yields CASSRYGLGGYEQY. The CDR3 as a whole reads CASSRYGLGGYEQYF.

This clone showed up just a few times. Mouse gene names and germline throughout. Coverage ceases 1 residue before the CDR3 finishes, and the germline J gene fills in the end. The chain carries TRBV13-2 and TRBJ2-7; TRBD1 might be the D (5 bases). The CDR3 contains 13 residues. V was pared by 0 bases and J by 3 bases, with 7 bases between. CDR1 is NNHNN, CDR2 SYGAGS, per germline (reference sequence). The CDR3 reads CASGDADNYEQYF. CDR3 bases read: TGTGCCAGCGGTGATGCGGACAACTATGAACAGTAC.

About this clone itself: Mouse gene names apply. The read falls 1 residue short of the CDR3 end, and the missing part is taken from the germline J gene. This sequence joins TRBV4 and TRBJ2-2; tentatively, D is TRBD1 (6 bases). The CDR3 totals 14 residues. Trimming stripped 6 bases from V and 0 bases from J, with 8 bases between. Germline loops: CDR1 LGHDT, CDR2 YNNKQL (reference sequence). CDR3 DNA (partial): TGTGCCAGCAGGGACAGAACAAACACCGGGCAGCTCTAC. Protein sequence: CASRDRTNTGQLY. The whole CDR3 protein is CASRDRTNTGQLYF.

On this clone: Each gene name is a mouse one. Incomplete CDR3 DNA: TGTGCCAGCAGTCTGTGGCAGCATTCCAACGAAAGATTATTT. Protein: CASSLWQHSNERLF. The full-length CDR3 reads as CASSLWQHSNERLFF. This chain uses TRBV26 with TRBJ1-4; D remains unclear. The CDR3 end falls 1 residue outside the read, so it is completed with the germline J gene. CDR3 length equals 15 residues. The V end lost 1 base, the J end lost 1 base, and 7 bases lay between the germline ends. Per the germline V gene, CDR1 is KGHPV and CDR2 is FQNQEV (reference sequence).

On this clone: Gene names denote mouse genes. The observed sequence ends 1 residue before the CDR3 terminus, with the missing tail filled in from the germline J gene. In the same sample, other DNA sequences code for this CDR3. The chain couples TRBV26 to TRBJ1-1, with D maybe TRBD1 (5 bases). Trimming left V 2 bases short and J 1 base short, with 5 bases between. The CDR3 totals 13 residues. From germline, CDR1 is KGHPV and CDR2 FQNQEV (reference sequence). Partial CDR3 DNA: TGTGCCAGCAGTCTGGGGGCGAACACAGAAGTCTTC. Protein sequence: CASSLGANTEVF. The full-length CDR3 reads as CASSLGANTEVFF. Full variable domain (outside the CDR3, taken from reference TRBV26 and TRBJ1-1): NSKVIQTPRYLVKGQGQKAKMRCIPEKGHPVVFWYQQNKNNEFKFLINFQNQEVLQQIDMTEKRFSAECPSNSPCSLEIQSSEAGDSALYLCASSLGANTEVFFGKGTRLTVV.

As regards this clone: All gene names here are mouse names. The chain's CDR3 is CASRPGQGGSYNSPLYF. The part of the CDR3 DNA that was read is TGTGCCAGCAGGCCGGGACAGGGGGGTTCCTATAATTCGCCCCTCTAC. This rearrangement joins TRBV19 to TRBJ1-6; 11 nucleotides line up with TRBD1. The DNA ends 1 residue before the CDR3 does, and the rest of the CDR3 is filled in from the germline J gene. TRBJ1-6 is sorted into the ORF group, with uncertain function. CDR3 length equals 17 residues. V gave up 5 bases and J gave up 0 bases; unmatched junction bases: 4. Germline V lookup: CDR1 FNHDT, CDR2 SITEND (reference sequence).

With respect to this clone: Germline and genes: mouse. Read data end 1 residue before the CDR3 end; the end is taken from the germline J gene. J is TRBJ1-1 and V is TRBV20; D is unclear. Germline CDR1 and CDR2: GFQATS and STVNSAI. The CDR3 has 11 residues. The ends were cut back, 1 base at V and 4 bases at J, with 4 bases in the middle. CDR3 DNA (partial): TGTGGTGCTAGGGGGGGCACAGAAGTCTTC. The encoded protein is CGARGGTEVF. Given in full, the CDR3 is CGARGGTEVFF.